These 14 T cell receptor beta chains share one sample of origin, sequenced in a study of response to subunit inactivated influenza vaccine. In TCRdb, the RT-PCR reads were re-called with MiXCR into one record per CDR3 protein. Among 500,000 to 550,000 distinct CDR3 sequences listed, approximately 20% were seen once. The sample also formed part of further work on T cells expressing NK-cell markers. That paper adds: Beta-chain TCR cDNA was generated via 5'RACE template switching with UMIs.

The specimen comprised CD4+ T cells sorted from PBMCs, sampled about 13 days after vaccination. Source of these receptors: a man aged 50 to 60 who received an inactivated influenza vaccine.

This rearrangement joins TRBV20-1 to TRBJ2-2, with 10 nucleotides matching TRBD1. Germline CDR1 and CDR2: DFQATT and SNEGSKA (reference sequence). Trimming at V came to 1 base and at J to 4 bases, leaving 6 bases not matched to a gene. CDR3 length: 16 amino acids. CDR3 sequence (DNA): TGCAGTGCTAGAGTCCGGGACAGGGGACTCACCGGGGAGCTGTTTTTT. Protein product: CSARVRDRGLTGELFF.

This clonotype was counted only a few times. The chain is built from TRBV3-1 and TRBJ2-2, with TRBD2 matching 13 bases. CDR1 and CDR2 from the germline V gene are LGHDT and YNNKEL (reference sequence). The CDR3 has 16 amino acids. V was clipped by 7 bases and J by 7 bases; unmatched bases: 9. Written as DNA, the CDR3 is TGTGCCAGCAACCCAAGGACTAGCGGGAGAGTCGGGGAGCTGTTTTTT. Residues: CASNPRTSGRVGELFF. Drawing the rest from reference TRBV3-1 and TRBJ2-2, the complete variable domain is DTAVSQTPKYLVTQMGNDKSIKCEQNLGHDTMYWYKQDSKKFLKIMFSYNNKELIINETVPNRFSPKSPDKAHLNLHINSLELGDSAVYFCASNPRTSGRVGELFFGEGSRLTVL.

This clonotype was seen once. The chain combines TRBV2 with TRBJ2-3; D perhaps matches TRBD1 (5 bases). The CDR3 contains 18 residues. Germline-derived CDR1 and CDR2 are SNHLY and FYNNEI. Trimming took off 2 bases at V and 0 bases at J, with 18 bases between the two ends. As DNA, the CDR3 is TGTGCCAGCAGTGAACTTATCGACAGCAGTCATAGCACAGATACGCAGTATTTT. Protein: CASSELIDSSHSTDTQYF.

The chain recombines TRBV6-5 with TRBJ2-3, with 10 bases that match TRBD2. CDR3 size: 16 residues. Trimming at V came to 0 bases and at J to 6 bases, leaving 6 bases not matched to a gene. Germline V gives CDR1 MNHEY, CDR2 SVGAGI. CDR3 loop: CASSYSSGRLVDTQYF. As DNA, the CDR3 is TGTGCCAGCAGTTACTCTAGCGGGAGGCTAGTCGATACGCAGTATTTT.

This clonotype was observed a handful of times. The rearrangement joins TRBV29-1 to TRBJ2-7; D remains ambiguous. The ends were cut back, 6 bases at V and 7 bases at J, with 16 bases in the middle. The CDR3 is 12 residues long. Germline values: CDR1 SQVTM, CDR2 ANQGSEA. The CDR3 reads CSVQPSSEEQYF. The DNA for the CDR3 is TGCAGCGTCCAGCCTTCTTCGGAGGAGCAGTACTTC.

This clonotype was recorded a few times. V gene TRBV12-3 or TRBV12-4 combines with J gene TRBJ2-3, with no clear D. The CDR3 length is 13 residues. The germline V and J ends were trimmed by 8 bases and 1 base, with 10 bases remaining between them. The CDR3 here is CASGWAGTDTQYF. The CDR3 DNA reads as TGTGCCAGCGGATGGGCAGGCACAGATACGCAGTATTTT.

This clonotype was seen a few times. This chain uses TRBV20-1 with TRBJ2-1; D possibly corresponds to TRBD1 (5 bases). There are 12 residues in the CDR3. CDR1 is DFQATT and CDR2 is SNEGSKA in the germline V gene (reference sequence). The V gene lost 6 bases and the J gene lost 6 bases, with 12 bases spanning the gap. The CDR3 is CSAWGPGNEQFF. The CDR3 DNA follows: TGCAGTGCCTGGGGCCCGGGCAATGAGCAGTTCTTC.

This clonotype was counted between two and nine times. The chain has TRBV27 and TRBJ2-7; 8 bases match TRBD2. J gave up 4 bases and V 2 bases, and 10 bases lay outside the gene matches. Germline CDR1 and CDR2: MNHEY and SMNVEV (reference sequence). There are 16 residues in the CDR3. The CDR3 DNA reads TGTGCCAGCAGTTTAGATCCTCGGGGGGGGATATACGAGCAGTACTTC. This sequence encodes CASSLDPRGGIYEQYF.

In its sample, this clonotype was seen a few times. The rearrangement joins TRBV24-1 to TRBJ2-1, with 9 positions matching TRBD1. Germline CDR1 reads KGHDR; CDR2 reads SFDVKD. The ends lost 4 bases at V and 10 bases at J; junction bases unmatched: 10. CDR3 length: 15 residues. The CDR3 nucleotides read TGTGCCACCAGTGACCCCCGGACAGGGGCCCTAGAGCAGTTCTTC. As protein: CATSDPRTGALEQFF.

There are a few counts of this clonotype. V is TRBV5-1 and J is TRBJ2-7; 7 positions agree with TRBD1. The CDR3 is 14 amino acids. Trimming cost V 3 bases and J 6 bases; bases outside gene matches: 9. The germline V gene encodes CDR1 SGHRS and CDR2 YFSETQ. Here the CDR3 reads CASSSGQPAVEQYF. In DNA, the CDR3 is TGCGCCAGCAGCTCGGGACAGCCTGCGGTCGAGCAGTACTTC.

This clonotype has ten or more counts. One junction end disagrees with the germline gene, perhaps due to a read error. CDR3 coding DNA: TGTGCCAGCAGCCACACTCCCCTCCTGGACTTTTTT. Translated, it gives CASSHTPLLDFF. J is TRBJ2-3 and V is TRBV28, with D maybe TRBD2 (5 bases). CDR1 and CDR2 (germline): MDHEN, SYDVKM. CDR3 length: 12 residues.

The chain links TRBV6-1 to TRBJ2-1; 7 nucleotides match TRBD1. V dropped 7 bases and J dropped 9; count of bases not matched to a gene: 12. This CDR3 is built from 14 residues. Germline CDR1 and CDR2: MNHNS and SASEGT. CDR3 region: CASTLGTVGAEQFF. CDR3 DNA sequence: TGTGCCAGCACCTTAGGGACAGTGGGGGCTGAGCAGTTCTTC.

The gene calls are TRBV5-1 and TRBJ1-2; 11 bases are shared with TRBD1. This CDR3 region has 15 residues. Germline V gives CDR1 SGHRS, CDR2 YFSETQ. The ends lost 4 bases at V and 3 bases at J; junction bases unmatched: 5. CDR3 DNA: TGCGCCAGCAGCGAGGACAGGGGGCTTTACTATGGCTACACCTTC. Encoded protein: CASSEDRGLYYGYTF.

This clonotype has only a few counts. CDR3 residues: CASSPGGSGGAEQYF. CDR3 nucleotides: TGTGCCAGCAGTCCCGGAGGTAGCGGGGGGGCTGAGCAGTACTTC. The V gene is TRBV12-3 or TRBV12-4, the J gene TRBJ2-7, with 11 bases lining up with TRBD2. This CDR3 comprises 15 residues. V dropped 5 bases and J dropped 7; count of bases not matched to a gene: 10.